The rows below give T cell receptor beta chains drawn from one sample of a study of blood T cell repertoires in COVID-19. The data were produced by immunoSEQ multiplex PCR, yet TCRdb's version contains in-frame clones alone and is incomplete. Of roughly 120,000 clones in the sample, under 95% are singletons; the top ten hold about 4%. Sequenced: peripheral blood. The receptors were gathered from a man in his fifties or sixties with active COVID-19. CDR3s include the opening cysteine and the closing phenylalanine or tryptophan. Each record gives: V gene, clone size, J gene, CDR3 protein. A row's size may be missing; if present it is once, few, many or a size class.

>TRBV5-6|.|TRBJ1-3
CASSLRQGDTIYF
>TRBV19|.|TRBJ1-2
CASSTTWWDRSNYGYTF
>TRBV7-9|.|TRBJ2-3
CASSLKGRAGSSTDTQYF
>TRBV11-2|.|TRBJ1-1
CASSLAPGNTEAFF
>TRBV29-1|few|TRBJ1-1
CSVGTGGNTEAFF
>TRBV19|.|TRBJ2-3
CASSETGGGGTDTQYF
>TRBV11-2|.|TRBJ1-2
CASSSGNRGSSGYTF
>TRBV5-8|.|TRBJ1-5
CASSANRGTDNQPQHF
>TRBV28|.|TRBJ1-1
CASSLKGRGISEAFF
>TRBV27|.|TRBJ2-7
CASSLAPLYEQYF
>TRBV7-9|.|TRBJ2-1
CASISRDRGPREQFF
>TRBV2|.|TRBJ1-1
CASIGEVNTEAFF
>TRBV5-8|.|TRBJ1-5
CASSRLPNQPQHF
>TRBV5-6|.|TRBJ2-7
CASSFTGLEYEQYF
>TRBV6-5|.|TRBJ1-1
CASSLGTSGNTEAFF
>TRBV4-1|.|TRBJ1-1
CASSQVTVNTEAFF
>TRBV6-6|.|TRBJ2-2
CASSYDTTGELFF
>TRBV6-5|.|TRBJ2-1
CASSRDTNGEQFF